The source of this T cell receptor (beta chain) is a study of early T cells in non-severe SARS-CoV-2 infection. TCRdb passed the 5' RACE reads through MiXCR, listing each CDR3 protein once. Of more than 25,000 distinct CDR3 sequences listed, about 10% are singletons. This clonotype was observed at least ten times. Between the trimmed V and J ends, which lost 1 base and 5 bases, there was a span of 14 bases. This CDR3 is 15 amino acids long. Germline CDR1 SGHVS, CDR2 FNYEAQ. This chain uses TRBV7-6 with TRBJ2-5; TRBD2 is a possible D gene (7 bases). The specimen was whole blood. The source of this sequence is an adult who was a healthcare worker with PCR-confirmed SARS-CoV-2 infection or an uninfected control (not recorded which). Written as DNA, the CDR3 is TGTGCCAGCAGCTTAGAAGGGGGGGCCTATGAGACCCAGTACTTC. Translation gives CASSLEGGAYETQYF.